The 29 T cell receptor beta chains presented below share a single source sample, sequenced in a study of Ad26.COV2.S vaccination and SARS-CoV-2 variants. Produced via immunoSEQ multiplex PCR; TCRdb's table is partial and in-frame only. The sample has roughly 380,000 clones; about 90% are singletons. The source material was peripheral blood, sampled after recovery from COVID-19. Receptor source: a human donor who had recovered from COVID-19.

V gene TRBV18 combines with J gene TRBJ2-1; D is possibly TRBD1 (6 bases). This CDR3 region has 16 residues. Germline assignment: CDR1 KGHSH and CDR2 LQKENI. The V and J ends lost 1 base and 7 bases respectively, with 17 bases between them. In DNA, the CDR3 is TGTGCCAGCTCACCACTCGCCCAGGGGTATTCGAATGAGCAGTTCTTC. Its translation is CASSPLAQGYSNEQFF.

The chain is built from TRBV7-9 and TRBJ2-1; possibly TRBD2 for D (6 bases). With 1 base removed from V and 9 bases from J, the gap between germline ends came to 10 bases. This CDR3 spans 13 amino acids. Germline V gives CDR1 SEHNR, CDR2 FQNEAQ (reference sequence). Here the CDR3 DNA reads TGTGCCAGCAGCTTAGGTAACGGGGGTGAGCAGTTCTTC. This sequence encodes CASSLGNGGEQFF.

Only one count was recorded for this clone. The chain joins TRBV3-1 (or the pseudogene TRBV3-2) to TRBJ1-5; D is undetermined. V gave up 4 bases and J gave up 0 bases, with 10 bases separating them. The CDR3 sequence is 15 residues long. Germline V lookup: CDR1 LGHDT, CDR2 YNNKEL (reference sequence). CDR3: CASSRSRDSNQPQHF. For the CDR3, the DNA is TGTGCCAGCAGCCGGTCTCGGGATAGCAATCAGCCCCAGCATTTT.

The chain combines TRBV18 with TRBJ1-1; 11 nucleotides align to TRBD1. The trim removed 9 bases at V and 0 bases at J, leaving 15 bases unmatched. In germline, CDR1 is KGHSH, CDR2 LQKENI. CDR3 length equals 18 residues. CDR3 residues: CASTLLRGQGVLNTEAFF. DNA of the CDR3: TGTGCCAGTACACTACTTCGGGGACAGGGGGTCTTGAACACTGAAGCTTTCTTT.

The chain combines TRBV2 with TRBJ2-1; D perhaps matches TRBD1 (6 bases). Germline CDR1 and CDR2: SNHLY and FYNNEI. Trimming removed 2 bases at V and 9 bases at J, with 11 bases between. This CDR3 comprises 13 residues. This chain's CDR3 is CASSETRGGEQFF. Here the CDR3 DNA reads TGTGCCAGCAGTGAAACCCGAGGGGGTGAGCAGTTCTTC.

J is TRBJ1-2 and V is TRBV19, with TRBD1 matching over 8 bases. The V segment lost 7 bases and the J segment 3 bases; nucleotides outside the gene matches: 7. CDR1 is LNHDA and CDR2 is SQIVND in the germline V gene (reference sequence). The CDR3 is made up of 14 amino acids. CDR3 DNA: TGTGCCAGTAACAAGAGGACAGGGCACTATGGCTACACCTTC. It codes for CASNKRTGHYGYTF.

This clone came up once. The V gene is TRBV25-1, the J gene TRBJ1-5; no clear D. The CDR3 is 15 amino acids. Germline V gene lookup returns CDR1 MGHDK and CDR2 SYGVNS. Trimming took off 2 bases at V and 4 bases at J, with 12 bases between the two ends. As DNA, the CDR3 is TGTGCCAGCAGTGAAAAGGGAGGCGGGAATCAGCCCCAGCATTTT. This codes for CASSEKGGGNQPQHF.

This clone occurred once. The chain has TRBV4-1 and TRBJ1-5, with D possibly being TRBD1 (5 bases). This CDR3 contains 16 residues. The V gene's germline CDR1 is MGHRA and CDR2 YSYEKL. Trimming removed 1 base at V and 8 bases at J, with 18 bases between. The CDR3 is CASSQASGGGREPQHF. The CDR3 region has the DNA TGCGCCAGCAGCCAAGCATCCGGGGGGGGACGGGAGCCCCAGCATTTT.

DNA for the CDR3: TGTGCCAGCAGCCTCCGGGGGGCTCCGAACACTGAAGCTTTCTTT. It is translated as CASSLRGAPNTEAFF. The chain is built from TRBV21-1 and TRBJ1-1. TRBV21-1 counts as a pseudogene. CDR3 size: 15 residues.

The chain links TRBV7-2 to TRBJ1-2; D possibly corresponds to TRBD1 (5 bases). The V end was cut by 2 bases, the J end by 0 bases, with 16 bases between. Germline CDR1 is SGHTA and CDR2 is FQGNSA. The CDR3 has 17 residues. CDR3 coding DNA: TGTGCCAGCAGCTTACCCGGCTCAGGGAGCGCTAACTATGGCTACACCTTC. Encoded protein: CASSLPGSGSANYGYTF.

Comments on this clone: Within the sample, other DNA sequences also encode this same CDR3. The chain recombines TRBV7-2 with TRBJ2-5; D possibly corresponds to TRBD2 (6 bases). Germline V gene data show CDR1 as SGHTA and CDR2 as FQGNSA. The CDR3 has 14 residues. The V end was cut by 4 bases, the J end by 5 bases, with 14 bases between. The CDR3 is CASSSSGVGETQYF. As DNA, the CDR3 is TGTGCCAGCAGCTCATCGGGGGTCGGGGAGACCCAGTACTTC.

The chain links TRBV12-1 to TRBJ1-5; the table calls TRBD1, which could not be checked here. TRBV12-1 is an annotated pseudogene. This CDR3 is 17 amino acids long. This chain's CDR3 is CASSFGRQSYSNQPQHF. The CDR3 coding sequence is TGTGCCAGCAGCTTTGGTCGACAGTCGTATAGCAATCAGCCCCAGCATTTT.

This chain connects TRBV19 to TRBJ1-3; no reliable D call. V lost 2 bases, J lost 1 base, and 12 bases lay in between. CDR3 size: 16 residues. Germline CDR1 LNHDA, CDR2 SQIVND (reference sequence). CDR3 in amino acids: CASSIRPTVSGNTIYF. Here the CDR3 DNA reads TGTGCCAGTAGTATACGCCCAACGGTATCTGGAAACACCATATATTTT.

The chain recombines TRBV6-2 or TRBV6-3 with TRBJ1-1, with D unresolved. There are 14 residues in the CDR3. Germline V gene lookup returns CDR1 MNHEY and CDR2 SVGEGT. Trimming removed 0 bases at V and 1 base at J, with 6 bases between. Here the CDR3 DNA reads TGTGCCAGCAGTTACTCGAGGCGGAACACTGAAGCTTTCTTT. Translating gives CASSYSRRNTEAFF.

V and J are TRBV11-3 and TRBJ2-2, with 7 positions matching TRBD1. Germline lookup yields CDR1 SGHNT and CDR2 YENEEA. The CDR3 totals 18 residues. Trimming removed 1 base from V and 4 bases from J; junction bases left unmatched: 12. The CDR3 loop is CASSLGDPGQVATGELFF. DNA of the CDR3: TGTGCCAGCAGCTTAGGGGATCCAGGACAGGTGGCCACCGGGGAGCTGTTTTTT.

V and J are TRBV18 and TRBJ1-6; D is perhaps TRBD1 (6 bases). The CDR3 spans 15 residues. Trimming left V 2 bases short and J 7 bases short, with 12 bases between. Germline V lookup: CDR1 KGHSH, CDR2 LQKENI. The CDR3 loop reads CASSPATGSNSPLHF. CDR3 nucleotides: TGTGCCAGCTCACCAGCGACAGGCTCGAATTCACCCCTCCACTTT. The entire variable domain, with the rest obtained from reference TRBV18 and TRBJ1-6, is as follows: NAGVMQNPRHLVRRRGQEARLRCSPMKGHSHVYWYRQLPEEGLKFMVYLQKENIIDESGMPKERFSAEFPKEGPSILRIQQVVRGDSAAYFCASSPATGSNSPLHFGNGTRLTVT.

Concerning this clone: This sample includes further DNA sequences coding for the same CDR3. This sequence joins TRBV27 and TRBJ1-5; D is perhaps TRBD1 (5 bases). This CDR3 is 15 amino acids long. Trimming stripped 4 bases from V and 6 bases from J, with 16 bases between. Germline lookup yields CDR1 MNHEY and CDR2 SMNVEV (reference sequence). CDR3 sequence: CASSSTRQPGQPQHF. The DNA for the CDR3 is TGTGCCAGCAGTTCCACCCGACAGCCTGGTCAGCCCCAGCATTTT.

This chain connects TRBV5-1 to TRBJ1-1, with D possibly being TRBD1 (6 bases). The CDR3 runs 15 residues. CDR1 is SGHRS and CDR2 is YFSETQ in the germline V gene. The V end was cut by 4 bases, the J end by 2 bases, with 15 bases between. The CDR3 region is CASSRRGHLNTEAFF. The CDR3, as DNA: TGCGCCAGCAGCCGGAGGGGACACCTCAACACTGAAGCTTTCTTT.

V gene TRBV5-8 combines with J gene TRBJ1-4; 12 bases agree with TRBD1. From germline, CDR1 is SGHTS and CDR2 YDEGEE. V dropped 4 bases and J dropped 7; count of bases not matched to a gene: 11. CDR3 length: 17 residues. The CDR3 DNA reads as TGTGCCAGCAGCCTCGGGACAGGGGGCGGAGTTGGTGAAAAACTGTTTTTT. This translates into CASSLGTGGGVGEKLFF. Together with reference TRBV5-8 and TRBJ1-4, the CDR3 gives the full variable domain: EAGVTQSPTHLIKTRGQQATLRCSPISGHTSVYWYQQALGLGLQFLLWYDEGEERNRGNFPPRFSGRQFPNYSSELNVNALELEDSALYLCASSLGTGGGVGEKLFFGSGTQLSVL.

The rearrangement links TRBV6-6 to TRBJ2-7, with D maybe TRBD2 (5 bases). Germline CDR1 MNHNY, CDR2 SVGAGI (reference sequence). Trimming took 5 bases from V and 2 from J, leaving 22 bases between them. The CDR3 is made up of 17 amino acids. The CDR3: CASSRSGNNFGAYEQYF. For the CDR3, the DNA is TGTGCCAGCAGTCGCTCGGGCAACAACTTCGGGGCCTACGAGCAGTACTTC.

V usage is TRBV5-6 and J usage is TRBJ2-5, with TRBD2 identical over 8 bases. The CDR3 loop spans 15 amino acids. Germline loops: CDR1 SGHDT, CDR2 YYEEEE. The trim removed 5 bases at V and 4 bases at J, leaving 10 bases unmatched. The CDR3 DNA follows: TGTGCCAGCAGACCCGGGGGGGCCGCGGTAGAGACCCAGTACTTC. Translated, it gives CASRPGGAAVETQYF.

V and J are TRBV2 and TRBJ2-4; TRBD2 matches at 8 bases. This CDR3 has 17 amino acids. V lost 3 bases and J lost 1; bases outside the gene matches: 8. Germline V gene data show CDR1 as SNHLY and CDR2 as FYNNEI. Here the CDR3 reads CASSDGAGVGAKNIQYF. The CDR3 DNA reads as TGTGCCAGCAGTGACGGAGCGGGGGTTGGGGCCAAAAACATTCAGTACTTC.

The chain couples TRBV27 to TRBJ2-1, with 7 bases that match TRBD1. The CDR3 extends over 14 amino acids. Germline V gene lookup returns CDR1 MNHEY and CDR2 SMNVEV (reference sequence). The V segment lost 6 bases and the J segment 3 bases; nucleotides outside the gene matches: 5. The CDR3 spells CASRMTGIYNEQFF. The DNA of the CDR3 is TGTGCCAGCAGAATGACAGGGATCTACAATGAGCAGTTCTTC.

This rearrangement joins TRBV9 to TRBJ2-7; 9 positions agree with TRBD1. The CDR3 consists of 14 residues. Germline V gene sequence: CDR1 SGDLS, CDR2 YYNGEE. V was pared by 2 bases and J by 7 bases, with 7 bases of the junction left unmatched. The chain's CDR3 is CASSVSQGAGEQYF. DNA for the CDR3: TGTGCCAGCAGCGTCTCACAGGGGGCGGGGGAGCAGTACTTC.

The chain combines TRBV5-1 with TRBJ1-3; no definite D call. The V gene lost 4 bases and the J gene lost 0 bases, with 11 bases spanning the gap. Per germline, CDR1 SGHRS and CDR2 YFSETQ. This CDR3 has 15 residues. The DNA for the CDR3 is TGCGCCAGCAGCGGGGTCCGGGACTCTGGAAACACCATATATTTT. Protein sequence: CASSGVRDSGNTIYF.

This clone has a handful of counts. This sequence joins TRBV9 and TRBJ1-4; unclear D gene. The CDR3 sequence is 15 residues long. Germline V gene data show CDR1 as SGDLS and CDR2 as YYNGEE. V was trimmed by 0 bases and J by 1 base, leaving 7 bases between them. CDR3: CASSVASGTNEKLFF. The CDR3 nucleotides read TGTGCCAGCAGCGTAGCAAGCGGAACTAATGAAAAACTGTTTTTT.

The chain recombines TRBV5-4 with TRBJ1-2; TRBD1 matches at 7 bases. The CDR3 spans 15 residues. Germline-derived CDR1 and CDR2 are SGHNT and YYREEE (reference sequence). V was pared by 4 bases and J by 1 base, with 7 bases of the junction left unmatched. The chain's CDR3 is CASSGGAGGNYGYTF. The CDR3 DNA follows: TGTGCCAGCAGCGGGGGGGCAGGGGGTAACTATGGCTACACCTTC.

In DNA, the CDR3 is TGCGCCAGCAGCCAGAGGGACAGGGGGAATGAAAAACTGTTTTTT. It specifies CASSQRDRGNEKLFF. J is TRBJ1-4 and V is TRBV4-1; 11 positions agree with TRBD1. This CDR3 has 15 amino acids. V gave up 3 bases and J gave up 5 bases; unmatched junction bases: 2. Germline values: CDR1 MGHRA, CDR2 YSYEKL.

The CDR3 nucleotides are TGCAGTGCTAGTACGGGGGGCGGGGGCAATCAGCCCCAGCATTTT. Its protein product is CSASTGGGGNQPQHF. The chain joins TRBV20-1 to TRBJ1-5; D might be TRBD1 (6 bases). Germline CDR1 and CDR2: DFQATT and SNEGSKA (reference sequence). V was cut by 3 bases and J by 2 bases, with 14 bases left in between. The CDR3 has 15 amino acids.